Listed here is a single T cell receptor beta chain. Its specificity is not known. This CDR3 has 15 amino acids. CDR1 DFQATT and CDR2 SNEGSKA come from the germline V gene (reference sequence). V lost 1 base and J 0 bases, leaving 12 bases between the germline ends. Next came a second PCR, run for about 6 to 11 cycles, which used a sample-barcoded 5' primer along with a J-beta primer mix. Template switching added a 12-random-nucleotide identifier to every cDNA molecule. TCRdb re-derived calls from the 5' RACE reads in MiXCR, one entry per CDR3 protein. The table records just over 1 million distinct CDR3 sequences, more than 35% of them present only once. The data stem from a study of blood T cells in healthy people across ages. Study-wide results and limits: The fall in TCR beta diversity per million T cells was roughly linear with age.

Per-sample PBMC isolation yielded at least 6 million cells. Each sample yielded at least 5 micrograms of PBMC total RNA. Source material: blood. This chain joins TRBV20-1 and TRBJ1-2, with D unclear. This sequence originates from a woman aged 60 to 75 in good health. The CDR3 spells CSARGFAIANYGYTF. The CDR3 region has the DNA TGCAGTGCTAGAGGGTTTGCGATAGCTAACTATGGCTACACCTTC.